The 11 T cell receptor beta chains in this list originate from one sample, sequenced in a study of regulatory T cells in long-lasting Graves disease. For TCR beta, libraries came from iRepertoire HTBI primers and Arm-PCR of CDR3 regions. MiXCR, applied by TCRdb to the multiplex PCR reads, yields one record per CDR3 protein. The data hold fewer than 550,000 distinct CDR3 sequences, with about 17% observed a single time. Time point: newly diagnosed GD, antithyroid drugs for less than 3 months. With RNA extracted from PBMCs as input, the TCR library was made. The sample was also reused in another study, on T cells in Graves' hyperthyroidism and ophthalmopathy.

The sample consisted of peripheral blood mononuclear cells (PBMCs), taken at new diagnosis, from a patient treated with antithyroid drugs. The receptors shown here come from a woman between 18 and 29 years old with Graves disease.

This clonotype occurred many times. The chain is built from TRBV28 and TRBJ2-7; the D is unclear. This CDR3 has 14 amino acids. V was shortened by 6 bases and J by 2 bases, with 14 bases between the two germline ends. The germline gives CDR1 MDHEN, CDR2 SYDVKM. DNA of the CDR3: TGTGCCAGCAGACCAGCTGGCGGTACCTACGAGCAGTACTTC. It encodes CASRPAGGTYEQYF.

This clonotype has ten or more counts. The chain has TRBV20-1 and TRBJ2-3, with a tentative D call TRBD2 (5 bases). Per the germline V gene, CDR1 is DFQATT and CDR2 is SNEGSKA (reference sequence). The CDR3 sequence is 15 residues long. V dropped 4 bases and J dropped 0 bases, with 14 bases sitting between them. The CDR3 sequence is CSANTQRISTDTQYF. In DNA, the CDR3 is TGCAGTGCTAACACCCAGCGGATAAGCACAGATACGCAGTATTTT.

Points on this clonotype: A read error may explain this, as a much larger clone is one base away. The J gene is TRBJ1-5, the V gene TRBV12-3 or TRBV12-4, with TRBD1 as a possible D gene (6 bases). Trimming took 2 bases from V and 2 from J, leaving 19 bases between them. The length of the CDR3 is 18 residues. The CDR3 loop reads CASSLRDTRPYGNQPQHF. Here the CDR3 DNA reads TGTGCCAGCAGTTTACGGGACACCCGACCCTATGGCAATCAGCCCCAGCATTTT.

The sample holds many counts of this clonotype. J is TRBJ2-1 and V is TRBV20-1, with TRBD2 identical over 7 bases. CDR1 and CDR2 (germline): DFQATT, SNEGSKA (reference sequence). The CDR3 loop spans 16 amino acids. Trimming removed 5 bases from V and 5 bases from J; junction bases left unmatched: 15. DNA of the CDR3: TGCAGTGCTCCCCTTTTCGGGTCTAGCGGAGACAATGAGCAGTTCTTC. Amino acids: CSAPLFGSSGDNEQFF.

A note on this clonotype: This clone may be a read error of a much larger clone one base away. The CDR3 sequence: CASSIGLVGGCQETQYF. The CDR3 DNA sequence: TGTGCCAGCAGCATCGGACTAGTTGGTGGGTGCCAAGAGACCCAGTACTTC. V is TRBV11-2 and J is TRBJ2-5; 7 bases are shared with TRBD2. Germline CDR1 reads SGHAT; CDR2 reads FQNNGV. The CDR3 runs 17 residues. V shed 5 bases and J 1 base; nucleotides not matched to a gene: 13.

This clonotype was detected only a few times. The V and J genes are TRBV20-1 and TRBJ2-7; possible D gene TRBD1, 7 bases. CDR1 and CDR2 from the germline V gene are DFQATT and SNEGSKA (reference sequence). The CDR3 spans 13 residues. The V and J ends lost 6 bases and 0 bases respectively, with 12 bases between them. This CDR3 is CSARDSSSYEQYF. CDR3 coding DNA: TGCAGTGCGCGGGACAGCTCCTCCTACGAGCAGTACTTC.

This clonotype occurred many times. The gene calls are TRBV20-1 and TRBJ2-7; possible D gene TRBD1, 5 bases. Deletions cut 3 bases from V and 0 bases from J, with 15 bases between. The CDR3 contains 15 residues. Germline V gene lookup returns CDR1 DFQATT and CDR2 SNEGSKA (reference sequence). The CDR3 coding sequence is TGCAGTGCTAGTAAAGGGGCCGTTAGCTCCTACGAGCAGTACTTC. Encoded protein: CSASKGAVSSYEQYF.

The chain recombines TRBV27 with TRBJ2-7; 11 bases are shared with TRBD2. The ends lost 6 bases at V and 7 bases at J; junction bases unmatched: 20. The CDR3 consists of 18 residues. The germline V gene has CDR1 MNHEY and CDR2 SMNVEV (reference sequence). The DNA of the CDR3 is TGTGCCAGCAGCAATTCCCCAATTCGACTAGCGGGAAACAATGAGCAGTACTTC. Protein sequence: CASSNSPIRLAGNNEQYF.

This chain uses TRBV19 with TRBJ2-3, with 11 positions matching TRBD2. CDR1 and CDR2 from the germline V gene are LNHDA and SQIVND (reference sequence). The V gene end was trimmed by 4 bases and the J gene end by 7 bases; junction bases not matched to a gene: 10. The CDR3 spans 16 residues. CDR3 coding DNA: TGTGCCAGTAGTAGGGTCCTAGCGGGAGGAATTTATACGCAGTATTTT. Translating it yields CASSRVLAGGIYTQYF. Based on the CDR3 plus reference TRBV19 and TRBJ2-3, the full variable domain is DGGITQSPKYLFRKEGQNVTLSCEQNLNHDAMYWYRQDPGQGLRLIYYSQIVNDFQKGDIAEGYSVSREKKESFPLTVTSAQKNPTAFYLCASSRVLAGGIYTQYFGPGTRLTVL.

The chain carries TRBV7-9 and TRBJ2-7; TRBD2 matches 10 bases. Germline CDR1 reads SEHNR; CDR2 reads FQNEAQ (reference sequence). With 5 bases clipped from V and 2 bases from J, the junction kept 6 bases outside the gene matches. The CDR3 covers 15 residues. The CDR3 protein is CASSLLAGGAYEQYF. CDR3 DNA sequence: TGTGCCAGCAGCCTATTAGCGGGAGGTGCCTACGAGCAGTACTTC. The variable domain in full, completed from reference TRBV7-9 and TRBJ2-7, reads DTGVSQNPRHKITKRGQNVTFRCDPISEHNRLYWYRQTLGQGPEFLTYFQNEAQLEKSRLLSDRFSAERPKGSFSTLEIQRTEQGDSAMYLCASSLLAGGAYEQYFGPGTRLTVT.

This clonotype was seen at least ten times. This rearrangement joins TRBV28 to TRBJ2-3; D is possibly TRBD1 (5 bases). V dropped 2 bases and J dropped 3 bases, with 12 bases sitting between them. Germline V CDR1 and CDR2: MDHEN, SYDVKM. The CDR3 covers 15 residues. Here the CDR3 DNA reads TGTGCCAGCAGTTTAAGGGCAGGGTGGACAGATACGCAGTATTTT. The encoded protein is CASSLRAGWTDTQYF.